The TCR beta chain under discussion was sequenced for a study of beta chain features in type 1 diabetes. With respect to this clone: Its antigen is not identified.

Deletions cut 7 bases from V and 1 base from J, with 10 bases between. The CDR3 covers 14 residues. The V gene's germline CDR1 is SGHTA and CDR2 FQGNSA. General study points: VDJ junctions in type 1 diabetes patients carried more deletions and fewer insertions. Sequencing of cDNA might inflate the share of cells that strongly express TCR. Type 1 diabetes patients had moderately but significantly shorter TCRB CDR3s in all four CD4+ subsets.

Stem cell-like memory, regulatory, central memory and naive CD4+ cells were sorted via CD45RO/CCR7/CD25/CD127/CD95/CD27. The sequenced template was cDNA made from the entire isolated RNA. Approximately 3.5 million reads was the average for naive, central memory and regulatory T cell samples. The assay was immunoSEQ multiplex PCR, and TCRdb's table has in-frame clones only and misses some. The sample holds about 120,000 clones; approximately 16% are singletons and the top ten take less than 3%. The chain carries TRBV7-2 and TRBJ2-2, with D perhaps TRBD1 (5 bases). The receptor was isolated from a man under 40 with type 1 diabetes. Material for sequencing was central memory CD4+ T cells from blood. The CDR3: CASKEQGNTGELFF. CDR3 sequence (DNA): TGTGCCAGCAAGGAGCAGGGGAACACCGGGGAGCTGTTTTTT. Combining the CDR3 with reference TRBV7-2 and TRBJ2-2 gives the whole variable domain GAGVSQSPSNKVTEKGKDVELRCDPISGHTALYWYRQSLGQGLEFLIYFQGNSAPDKSGLPSDRFSAERTGGSVSTLTIQRTQQEDSAVYLCASKEQGNTGELFFGEGSRLTVL.